Following are 19 T cell receptor beta chains from one sample sequenced in a study of shared clonotypes between healthy human individuals. Profiled with immunoSEQ multiplex PCR; TCRdb holds only in-frame clones, not every one. Here the sample spans about 490,000 clones, more than 75% being singletons. Sequencing input: PBMCs. Receptor source: a woman aged 40 to 50 in good health. Some clones in this sample may be carry-over from other donors' samples.

The chain uses TRBV15 and TRBJ2-3, with D unclear. Germline V gene data show CDR1 as LNHNV and CDR2 as YYDKDF (reference sequence). The V end was cut by 3 bases, the J end by 2 bases, with 12 bases between. This CDR3 contains 15 residues. CDR3 loop: CATSSANDPTDTQYF. CDR3 nucleotides: TGTGCCACCAGCAGTGCGAATGACCCCACAGATACGCAGTATTTT.

This chain connects TRBV4-1 to TRBJ2-7, with 14 bases that match TRBD2. V lost 4 bases to trimming and J lost 4 bases; unmatched junction nucleotides: 12. This CDR3 has 18 amino acids. Germline V CDR1 and CDR2: MGHRA, YSYEKL. The DNA for the CDR3 is TGCGCCAGCAGCCTCTCCACGGGACTAGCGGGAGTTTTGTACGAGCAGTACTTC. Translation: CASSLSTGLAGVLYEQYF.

The chain recombines TRBV5-1 with TRBJ2-1; 9 positions agree with TRBD2. V lost 5 bases and J lost 3; bases outside the gene matches: 6. The CDR3 sequence is 15 residues long. Germline CDR1 SGHRS, CDR2 YFSETQ. The CDR3 loop is CASRGGGRVYNEQFF. The CDR3 DNA sequence: TGCGCCAGCAGGGGCGGCGGGAGGGTCTACAATGAGCAGTTCTTC.

The CDR3 sequence is CASSPRQILTGELFF. CDR3 coding DNA: TGTGCCAGCTCACCACGGCAGATATTGACCGGGGAGCTGTTTTTT. V usage is TRBV18 and J usage is TRBJ2-2; D unresolved. V was clipped by 1 base and J by 5 bases, with 11 bases between them. This CDR3 comprises 15 residues. Germline CDR1 reads KGHSH; CDR2 reads LQKENI.

This clone has only one observation. The chain combines TRBV30 with TRBJ2-1, with D possibly TRBD2 on 5 matching bases. Between the trimmed V and J ends, which lost 8 bases and 12 bases, there was a span of 17 bases. CDR1 GTSNPN and CDR2 SVGIG come from the germline V gene (reference sequence). This CDR3 region has 11 residues. The CDR3 DNA reads as TGTGCCGGACGAAAACTAGTGTCGCAGTTCTTC. This translates into CAGRKLVSQFF.

The chain is built from TRBV25-1 and TRBJ2-2, with D unclear. The CDR3 length is 14 residues. Trimming stripped 4 bases from V and 3 bases from J, with 9 bases between. CDR1 is MGHDK and CDR2 is SYGVNS in the germline V gene. CDR3 residues: CASSGGGDTGELFF. As DNA, the CDR3 is TGTGCCAGCAGTGGGGGTGGGGACACCGGGGAGCTGTTTTTT.

The V call is TRBV9, the J call TRBJ2-3, with a possible D match to TRBD1 (6 bases). This CDR3 comprises 15 residues. Germline lookup yields CDR1 SGDLS and CDR2 YYNGEE. The ends were cut back, 0 bases at V and 2 bases at J, with 10 bases in the middle. The CDR3: CASSVVGTPTDTQYF. The CDR3 DNA follows: TGTGCCAGCAGCGTAGTAGGGACACCCACAGATACGCAGTATTTT.

The chain links TRBV5-1 to TRBJ2-7, with D maybe TRBD1 (5 bases). The CDR3 loop spans 13 amino acids. Trimming took 7 bases from V and 0 from J, leaving 11 bases between them. Germline CDR1 reads SGHRS; CDR2 reads YFSETQ. CDR3 nucleotide sequence: TGCGCCAGCCACCAGGGTAACTCCTACGAGCAGTACTTC. Translated, it gives CASHQGNSYEQYF.

This clone appeared a single time. The chain joins TRBV7-9 to TRBJ2-3, with 9 bases lining up with TRBD2. The germline gives CDR1 SEHNR, CDR2 FQNEAQ (reference sequence). The CDR3 consists of 14 residues. V dropped 6 bases and J dropped 3; count of bases not matched to a gene: 4. The CDR3: CASSISGSTDTQYF. CDR3 nucleotide sequence: TGTGCCAGCAGTATTAGCGGGAGTACAGATACGCAGTATTTT.

The CDR3 spells CASSPTGLGLAKNIQYF. CDR3 DNA sequence: TGTGCCAGCAGCCCAACAGGGCTGGGTCTAGCCAAAAACATTCAGTACTTC. The chain combines TRBV9 with TRBJ2-4; D possibly corresponds to TRBD1 (6 bases). V was cut by 4 bases and J by 0 bases, with 17 bases left in between. This CDR3 comprises 17 residues. Germline values: CDR1 SGDLS, CDR2 YYNGEE.

The V call is TRBV7-3, the J call TRBJ2-1; 9 bases line up with TRBD2. The length of the CDR3 is 17 residues. V trimming: 5 bases; J trimming: 0 bases; junction bases outside the gene matches: 8. CDR1 and CDR2 (germline): SGHTA, FQGTGA. CDR3: CASSRLAAANSYNEQFF. The CDR3 nucleotides are TGTGCCAGCAGCAGACTAGCGGCCGCAAACTCCTACAATGAGCAGTTCTTC.

This clone was recorded at least ten times. V gene TRBV5-1 combines with J gene TRBJ2-5, with 9 nucleotides matching TRBD1. The CDR3 is made up of 14 amino acids. Germline V gene lookup returns CDR1 SGHRS and CDR2 YFSETQ. Unmatched junction bases numbered 7, after V lost 4 bases and J lost 6 bases. The CDR3 sequence is CASSETQGAKTQYF. The DNA for the CDR3 is TGCGCCAGCAGCGAAACACAGGGGGCGAAGACCCAGTACTTC.

The chain carries TRBV7-3 and TRBJ2-7; TRBD2 agrees at 11 bases. Per the germline V gene, CDR1 is SGHTA and CDR2 is FQGTGA. The trim removed 5 bases at V and 3 bases at J, leaving 3 bases unmatched. This CDR3 is 14 amino acids long. CDR3 bases: TGTGCCAGCAGCGCGGGACTAGCGGACTACGAGCAGTACTTC. Its protein product is CASSAGLADYEQYF.

This clone was seen more than once but under ten times. V and J are TRBV5-1 and TRBJ2-1; 7 bases agree with TRBD1. Germline V gene lookup returns CDR1 SGHRS and CDR2 YFSETQ. V lost 7 bases to trimming and J lost 1 base; unmatched junction nucleotides: 8. This CDR3 has 15 amino acids. The CDR3 reads CASYLGDRSYNEQFF. DNA of the CDR3: TGCGCCAGCTACCTTGGGGACAGATCCTACAATGAGCAGTTCTTC.

The rearrangement links TRBV5-6 to TRBJ2-5, with D possibly being TRBD2 (7 bases). The V end was cut by 4 bases, the J end by 2 bases, with 15 bases between. The germline gives CDR1 SGHDT, CDR2 YYEEEE. The CDR3 loop spans 15 amino acids. CDR3 sequence (DNA): TGTGCCAGCAGCCCTGGGGGGGCAGATCAAGAGACCCAGTACTTC. Amino acids: CASSPGGADQETQYF.

The V call is TRBV29-1, the J call TRBJ2-5; 9 nucleotides agree with TRBD1. The CDR3 sequence is 14 residues long. The V segment lost 7 bases and the J segment 2 bases; nucleotides outside the gene matches: 8. Germline CDR1 is SQVTM and CDR2 is ANQGSEA. CDR3 in amino acids: CSGGTGWAQETQYF. In DNA form, the CDR3 reads TGCAGCGGGGGGACAGGGTGGGCTCAAGAGACCCAGTACTTC.

V gene TRBV7-8 combines with J gene TRBJ1-4, with D perhaps matching TRBD1 (5 bases). V lost 0 bases, J lost 3 bases, and 14 bases lay in between. The CDR3 extends over 17 amino acids. CDR1 is SGHVS and CDR2 is FQNEAQ in the germline V gene. The DNA of the CDR3 is TGTGCCAGCAGCTTAGCTGGCAGGGCGAGAGCTAATGAAAAACTGTTTTTT. This codes for CASSLAGRARANEKLFF.

Points on this clone: This likely traces to a read error, being one base from a far larger clone. The sample holds other DNA sequences that translate to the same CDR3. V is TRBV11-2 and J is TRBJ2-7; the match to TRBD1 covers 9 bases. Germline loops: CDR1 SGHAT, CDR2 FQNNGV. The CDR3 totals 14 residues. CDR3 in amino acids: CASSLRTGDGEQYF. In nucleotides, the CDR3 is TGCGCCAGCAGCCTCAGGACAGGGGACGGCGAGCAGTACTTC. Drawing the rest from reference TRBV11-2 and TRBJ2-7, the complete variable domain is EAGVAQSPRYKIIEKRQSVAFWCNPISGHATLYWYQQILGQGPKLLIQFQNNGVVDDSQLPKDRFSAERLKGVDSTLKIQPAKLEDSAVYLCASSLRTGDGEQYFGPGTRLTVT.

As regards this clone: No DNA is shown, since the ends of the CDR3 on it are uncertain; the CDR3 is the one TCRdb lists. V and J are TRBV4-3 and TRBJ2-3; the table's D gene call, TRBD2, was not cross checked with the DNA. The germline CDR1 and CDR2 sequences are LGHNA and YSLEER. Inclusive of both ends, the CDR3 amounts to 16 amino acids. CDR3 amino acids: CASSLEVAGGALVVNF.